This TCR beta chain was identified in a study of human T cells and chemical hapten exposure. Study-level background: Donors were sensitized with 2% DPC on the upper inner arm. There were per-sample TCR yield variations, arising mainly from small pooled library volume differences. Patients received weekly diphenylcyclopropenone doses to the scalp throughout the roughly 23-week study.

CDR1 and CDR2 (germline): MDHEN, SYDVKM. The CDR3 runs 16 residues. The V gene lost 6 bases and the J gene lost 3 bases, with 17 bases spanning the gap. The library tagged individual cDNA molecules with unique molecular identifiers. Each CDR3 protein gets one entry after TCRdb re-called the RACE reads with MiXCR. Seen here are approximately 260,000 distinct CDR3 sequences, approximately 8.6% observed once, and the top ten hold around 2.5%. This clonotype was seen more than once but under ten times. Specified time point: pre-sensitization, week 0. Treatment of the sample: therapeutic diphenylcyclopropenone sensitization with weekly scalp DPC.

Material: whole blood, obtained in connection with sensitization to the hapten diphenylcyclopropenone (DPC). This sequence joins TRBV28 and TRBJ1-4; possible D gene TRBD1, 6 bases. This sequence was found in a woman between 40 and 50 years old with alopecia areata. Some clones in this sample may be carry-over from other donors' samples. For the CDR3, the DNA is TGTGCCAGCAGAGGTAACAGGGCATTGGCTAATGAAAAACTGTTTTTT. Translated: CASRGNRALANEKLFF.